This T cell receptor (beta chain) is from a study of blood T cell repertoires in COVID-19. Study as a whole: Samples came from the United States, Italy and Spain, spanning acute and convalescent COVID-19. PBMCs, B-cell-depleted T cells, or T cells were the source of the cDNA or gDNA that made up the material.

Participants spanned ages roughly 18 to 90 years and resided in 20 to 30 US areas. Researchers sorted participants into cohorts using their self-reported clinical history. V was clipped by 7 bases and J by 0 bases; unmatched bases: 8. The CDR3 consists of 16 residues. The germline V gene encodes CDR1 SGHTA and CDR2 FQGNSA. Clones were read by immunoSEQ multiplex PCR, and TCRdb kept only the in-frame ones, dropping some. The table has about 190,000 clones, 65% to 90% seen once. The sequencing sample was made of PBMCs or T cells enriched from blood (not recorded which). The TCR comes from a woman in her fifties or sixties with acute COVID-19. The gene calls are TRBV7-2 and TRBJ2-1, with 8 bases aligning to TRBD2. The CDR3 spells CASKIAGTSSYNEQFF. The DNA of the CDR3 is TGTGCCAGCAAGATAGCGGGAACAAGCTCCTACAATGAGCAGTTCTTC.